The present T cell receptor (beta chain) was sequenced within a study of PD-1 blockade in mismatch repair-deficient tumors. The overall study: All were previously treated, progressing patients with approximately 11 mismatch repair-deficient cancer types. The study's findings and limits: After pembrolizumab, tumor-resident clones rose rapidly, then generally contracted before radiologic responses.

This CDR3 has 12 residues. After removal of 7 bases from V and 8 bases from J, the junction contained 8 bases not matched to a gene. Germline lookup yields CDR1 SQVTM and CDR2 ANQGSEA. This clone appeared a single time. As yet, its antigen is unknown. TCR sequencing covered a few patients who responded to pembrolizumab. TCRdb keeps only in-frame clones here, not all; method: immunoSEQ multiplex PCR. Altogether 100,000 to 150,000 clones are present, about 90% being singletons, with the ten largest covering about an eighth. The clonotype originates from an adult with mismatch repair-deficient cancer. The rearrangement links TRBV29-1 to TRBJ2-1, with 7 bases fitting TRBD2. The sequences come from peripheral blood, collected 72 weeks after starting pembrolizumab. The chain's CDR3 is CSAVRTSYEQFF. The CDR3 nucleotides are TGCAGCGCCGTCAGGACTAGTTATGAGCAGTTCTTC.